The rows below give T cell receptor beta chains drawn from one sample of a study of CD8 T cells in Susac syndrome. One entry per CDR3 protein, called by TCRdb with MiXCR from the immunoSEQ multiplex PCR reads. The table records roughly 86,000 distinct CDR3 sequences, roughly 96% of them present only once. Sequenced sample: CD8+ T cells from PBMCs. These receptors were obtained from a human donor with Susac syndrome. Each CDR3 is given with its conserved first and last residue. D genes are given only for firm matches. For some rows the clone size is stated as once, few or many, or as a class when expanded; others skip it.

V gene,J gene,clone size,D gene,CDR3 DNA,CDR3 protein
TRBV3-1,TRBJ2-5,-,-,TGTGCCAGCAGCCACGAGGCGGAGACCCAGTACTTC,CASSHEAETQYF
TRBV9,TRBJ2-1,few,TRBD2,TGTGCCAGCAGCGTAGTGGGCGGGGGGCCCCGAGAGCAGTTCTTC,CASSVVGGGPREQFF
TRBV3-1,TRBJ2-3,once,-,TGTGCCAGCAGCCAAGAGGGGACAGATACGCAGTATTTT,CASSQEGTDTQYF
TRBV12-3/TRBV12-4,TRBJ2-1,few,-,TGTGCCAGCAGTTTAATCGGCAATGAGCAGTTCTTC,CASSLIGNEQFF
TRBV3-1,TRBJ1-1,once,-,TGTGCCAGCAGCCTCGGCCACAGGGCTAACACTGAAGCTTTCTTT,CASSLGHRANTEAFF
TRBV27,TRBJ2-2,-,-,TGTGCCACAACCCACAGGAGAGGAAACACCGGGGAGCTGTTTTTT,CATTHRRGNTGELFF
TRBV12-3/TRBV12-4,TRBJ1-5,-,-,TGTGCCAGCAGTTTCGGCCGATATCAGCCCCAGCATTTT,CASSFGRYQPQHF
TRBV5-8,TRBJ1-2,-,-,TGTGCCACCCTGGGTGGCTACACCTTC,CATLGGYTF
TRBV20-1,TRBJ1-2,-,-,TGCAGTGTTCCCTCCCCAAAGACGGATCACTATGGCTACACCTTC,CSVPSPKTDHYGYTF
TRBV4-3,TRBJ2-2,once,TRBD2,TGCGCCAGCAGCCAAGTCCGGGAGGACGGGGAGCTGTTTTTT,CASSQVREDGELFF
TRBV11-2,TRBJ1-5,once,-,TGTGCCAGCAGCTTAGGGGTAGGAGGTCAGCCCCAGCATTTT,CASSLGVGGQPQHF
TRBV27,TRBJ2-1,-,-,TGTGCCAGCAGTTTCCCGGGACGACAAAATGAGCAGTTCTTC,CASSFPGRQNEQFF
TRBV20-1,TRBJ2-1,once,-,TGCAGTGCCCCTAAGGCCGAGATTAGATCACATGAGCAGTTCTTC,CSAPKAEIRSHEQFF
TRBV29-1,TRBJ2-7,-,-,TGCAGCGTTGAACAGGGTGGCAGCTCCTACGAGCAGTACTTC,CSVEQGGSSYEQYF
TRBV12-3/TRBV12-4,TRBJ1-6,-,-,TGTGCCAGCAGCCTGAAGCTCGGGACCCTTTATAATTCACCCCTCCACTTT,CASSLKLGTLYNSPLHF
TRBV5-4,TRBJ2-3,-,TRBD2,TGTGCCAGCAGCTTTGGCGTAGCGGGGGTTCGCGATACGCAGTATTTT,CASSFGVAGVRDTQYF
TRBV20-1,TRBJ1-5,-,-,TGCAGTGCCTCCGGGCAATCTGATCAGCCCCAGCATTTT,CSASGQSDQPQHF
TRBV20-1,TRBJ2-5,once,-,TGCAGTGCTAGAAGGGATAGCCTGGAGACCCAGTACTTC,CSARRDSLETQYF
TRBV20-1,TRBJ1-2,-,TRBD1,TGCAGTGCTAGAGAGGGGACAGGGGGGGGCGACTATGGCTACACCTTC,CSAREGTGGGDYGYTF
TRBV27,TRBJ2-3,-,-,TGTGCCAGCAGTTATTCCCCCCCAGATACGCAGTATTTT,CASSYSPPDTQYF
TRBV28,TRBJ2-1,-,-,TGTGCCAGCAGTTCGTATGCATACAATGAGCAGTTCTTC,CASSSYAYNEQFF
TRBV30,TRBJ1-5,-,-,TGTGCCTGGAGGACTGGAGGCAATCAGCCCCAGCATTTT,CAWRTGGNQPQHF
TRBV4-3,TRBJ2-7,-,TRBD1,TGCGCCAGCAGCCAAGAAAGGGTAACGCAGGGGGCAGGGAACGAGCAGTACTTC,CASSQERVTQGAGNEQYF
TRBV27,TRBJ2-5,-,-,TGTGCCAGCAGTTTCGACCGGGCCCAAGAGACCCAGTACTTC,CASSFDRAQETQYF
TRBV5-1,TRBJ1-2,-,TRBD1,TGCGCCAGCAGCTCAGGACAGGATGGCTACACCTTC,CASSSGQDGYTF
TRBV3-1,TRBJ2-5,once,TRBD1,TGTGCCAGCAGCCAAGATAAGAACAGGGGGGAGACCCAGTACTTC,CASSQDKNRGETQYF
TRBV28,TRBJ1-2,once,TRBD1,TGTGCCAGCAGTTTATTCCGGACAGGGGATGGCTACACCTTC,CASSLFRTGDGYTF
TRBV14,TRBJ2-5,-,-,TGTGCCAGCAGCCAAGAGGGGACCCAGTACTTC,CASSQEGTQYF
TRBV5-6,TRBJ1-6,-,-,TGTGCCAGCAGCCCTCAAGGGGGGATTTCACCCCTCCACTTT,CASSPQGGISPLHF
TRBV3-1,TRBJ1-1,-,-,TGTGCCAGCAGCCAAGACCCCTCGGAGGGACTTGAAGCTTTCTTT,CASSQDPSEGLEAFF
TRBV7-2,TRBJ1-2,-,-,TGTGCCAGCAGCTTAGGGTCAGGGAGGTCGGAAGGCTACACCTTC,CASSLGSGRSEGYTF
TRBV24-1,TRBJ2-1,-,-,TGTGCCACCAGTGATTTGAACAATGAGCAGTTCTTC,CATSDLNNEQFF
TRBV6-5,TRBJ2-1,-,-,TGTGCCAGCAGTTTCCCCGGACATATGAATGAGCAGTTCTTC,CASSFPGHMNEQFF
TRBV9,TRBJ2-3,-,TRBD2,TGTGCCAGCAGCATAACTAGCGGAGGATTTACTAGCACAGATACGCAGTATTTT,CASSITSGGFTSTDTQYF
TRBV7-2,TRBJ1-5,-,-,TGTGCCAGCAGCTTAGACGGGTTTCAGCCCCAGCATTTT,CASSLDGFQPQHF
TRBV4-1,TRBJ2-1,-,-,TGCGCCAGCAGCCAAGATGGAAGCTTGAGAGGGTACAATGAGCAGTTCTTC,CASSQDGSLRGYNEQFF
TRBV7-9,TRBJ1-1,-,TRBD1,TGTGCCAGCAGCTTAGGAGACAGGGGGCATACTGAAGCTTTCTTT,CASSLGDRGHTEAFF
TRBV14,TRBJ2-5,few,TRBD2,TGTGCCAGCAGCCCCGGGACTAGCGGGGCAACGGGGACCCAGTACTTC,CASSPGTSGATGTQYF
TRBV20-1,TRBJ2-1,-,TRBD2,TGCAGTGCTAGGAGAGCGGGGGCCCGGAATGAGCAGTTCTTC,CSARRAGARNEQFF
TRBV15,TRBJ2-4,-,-,TGTGCCACCAGCAGGGAACAGGACGCACCGGGGAACATTCAGTACTTC,CATSREQDAPGNIQYF
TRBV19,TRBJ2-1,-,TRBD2,TGTGCCAGTAGTATTCTAGCGGATCAGGGCGGGGAGCAGTTCTTC,CASSILADQGGEQFF
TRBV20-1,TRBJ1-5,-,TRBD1,TGCAGTGCACCTCAGGACAGGGGAGAGAATCAGCCCCAGCATTTT,CSAPQDRGENQPQHF
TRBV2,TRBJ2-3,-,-,TGTGCCAGCAGTGACAGAGCGGTTAGCACAGATACGCAGTATTTT,CASSDRAVSTDTQYF
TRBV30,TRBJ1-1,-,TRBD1,TGTGCCTGGAGGGAAGACAGGGTCAACACTGAAGCTTTCTTT,CAWREDRVNTEAFF
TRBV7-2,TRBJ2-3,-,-,TGTGCCAGCAGCGCCGGGCGGGACCCTCGCGGGGTGGCCACAGATACGCAGTATTTT,CASSAGRDPRGVATDTQYF
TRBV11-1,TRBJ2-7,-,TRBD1,TGTGCCAGCAGCTTGCGAGGGACAGGGGTCTACGAGCAGTACTTC,CASSLRGTGVYEQYF
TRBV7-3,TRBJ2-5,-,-,TGTGCCAGCAGCCCAAGAGGAGGGGGGTCGGACCAAGAGACCCAGTACTTC,CASSPRGGGSDQETQYF
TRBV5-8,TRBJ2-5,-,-,TGTGCCAGCAGCGGGGGGGGGCCGCAAGAGACCCAGTACTTC,CASSGGGPQETQYF
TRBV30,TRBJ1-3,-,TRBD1,TGTGCCTGGAGTGGGACAGGGGGTTCTGGAAACACCATATATTTT,CAWSGTGGSGNTIYF
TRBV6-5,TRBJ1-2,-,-,TGTGCCAGCAGTTACTCGTCGCTCGATGGCTACACCTTC,CASSYSSLDGYTF
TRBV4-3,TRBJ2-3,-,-,TGCGCCAGCAGCCATGAAGGAAGGGGCACAGATACGCAGTATTTT,CASSHEGRGTDTQYF